This TCR beta chain was documented in a study of shared clonotypes between healthy human individuals. Study-level background: Every donor yielded three CD4 naive, three CD4 memory, two CD8 naive and one CD8 memory plate.

CDR3 length: 12 amino acids. Trimming pared 8 bases from V and 7 bases from J, leaving 11 bases between. Germline loops: CDR1 MNHNY, CDR2 SVGAGI (reference sequence). In regard to this clone: Its cognate antigen is unknown.

CD45RO negativity and positive selection for CCR7 defined naive CD8 cells, a population that excluded terminally differentiated effector memory CD45RA+ cells. Study results and limitations: What limited the represented genetic and exposure-history diversity was the small number of donors.

The protocol was immunoSEQ multiplex PCR, while the TCRdb copy is restricted to in-frame clones and leaves out a portion. This table holds some 2 million clones, just under 95% found once. This receptor was identified in a man between 18 and 35 years old in good health. The chain uses TRBV6-6 and TRBJ2-2; D might be TRBD2 (6 bases). Material: naive CD8+ T cells sorted from blood. The CDR3 coding sequence is TGTGCCAGCTGCGGGGCGGACGGGGAGCTGTTTTTT. Its protein is CASCGADGELFF.